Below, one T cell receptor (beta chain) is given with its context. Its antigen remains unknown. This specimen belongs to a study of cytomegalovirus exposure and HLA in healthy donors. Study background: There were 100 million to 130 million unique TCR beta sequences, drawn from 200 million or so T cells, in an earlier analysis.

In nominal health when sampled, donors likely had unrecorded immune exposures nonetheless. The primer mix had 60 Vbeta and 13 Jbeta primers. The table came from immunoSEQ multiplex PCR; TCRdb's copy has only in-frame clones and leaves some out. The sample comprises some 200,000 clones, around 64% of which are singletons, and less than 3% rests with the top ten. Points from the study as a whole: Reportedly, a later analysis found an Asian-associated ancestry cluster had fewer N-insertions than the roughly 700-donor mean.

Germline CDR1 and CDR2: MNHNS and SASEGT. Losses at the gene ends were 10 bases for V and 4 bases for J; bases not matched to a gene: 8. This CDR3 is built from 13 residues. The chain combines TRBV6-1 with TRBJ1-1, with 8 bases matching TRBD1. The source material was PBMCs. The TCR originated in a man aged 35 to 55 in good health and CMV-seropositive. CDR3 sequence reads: CANRGGPGTEAFF. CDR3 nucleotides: TGTGCCAACAGGGGGGGGCCGGGCACTGAAGCTTTCTTT.